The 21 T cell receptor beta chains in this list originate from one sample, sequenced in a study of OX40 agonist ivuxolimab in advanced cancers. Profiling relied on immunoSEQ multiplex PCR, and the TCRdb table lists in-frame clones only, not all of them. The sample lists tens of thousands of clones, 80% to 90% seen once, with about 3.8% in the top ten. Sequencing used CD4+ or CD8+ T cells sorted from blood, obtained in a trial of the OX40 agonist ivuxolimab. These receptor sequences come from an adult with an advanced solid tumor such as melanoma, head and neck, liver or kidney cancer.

CDR3 in DNA: TGTGCCAGCGGGAGACAGGGAAACAATGAGCAGTTCTTC. Its protein product is CASGRQGNNEQFF. This chain joins TRBV2 and TRBJ2-1; 7 bases match TRBD1. V trimming: 8 bases; J trimming: 5 bases; junction bases outside the gene matches: 6. The CDR3 has 13 residues. CDR1 and CDR2 from the germline V gene are SNHLY and FYNNEI.

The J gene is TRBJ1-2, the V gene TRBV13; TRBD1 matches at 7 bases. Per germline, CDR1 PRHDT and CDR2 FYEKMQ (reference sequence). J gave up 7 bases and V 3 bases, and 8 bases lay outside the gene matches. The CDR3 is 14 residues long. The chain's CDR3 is CASSFRQGEVGYTF. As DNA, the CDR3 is TGTGCCAGCAGCTTCCGACAGGGAGAGGTTGGCTACACCTTC.

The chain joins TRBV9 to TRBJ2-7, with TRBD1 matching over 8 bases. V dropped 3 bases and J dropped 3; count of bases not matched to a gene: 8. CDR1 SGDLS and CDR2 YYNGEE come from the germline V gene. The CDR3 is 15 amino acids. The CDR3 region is CASSESGTGVYEQYF. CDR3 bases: TGTGCCAGCAGCGAATCCGGGACAGGAGTCTACGAGCAGTACTTC.

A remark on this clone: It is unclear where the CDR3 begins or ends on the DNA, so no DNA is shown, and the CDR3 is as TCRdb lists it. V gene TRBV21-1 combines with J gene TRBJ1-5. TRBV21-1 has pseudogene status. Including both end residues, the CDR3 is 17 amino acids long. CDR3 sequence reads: CASSKRAVGGGNQPQHF.

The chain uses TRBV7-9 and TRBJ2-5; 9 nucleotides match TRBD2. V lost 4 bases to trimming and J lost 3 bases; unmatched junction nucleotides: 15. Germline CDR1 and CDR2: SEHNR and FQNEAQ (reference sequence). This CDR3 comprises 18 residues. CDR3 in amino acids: CASSSPLGGGRAKETQYF. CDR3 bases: TGTGCCAGCAGCTCCCCTCTTGGGGGCGGGAGGGCAAAAGAGACCCAGTACTTC.

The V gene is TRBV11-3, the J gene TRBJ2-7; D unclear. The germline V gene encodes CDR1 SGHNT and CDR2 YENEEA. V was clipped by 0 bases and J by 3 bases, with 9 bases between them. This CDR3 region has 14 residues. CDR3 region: CASSLDGDLYEQYF. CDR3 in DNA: TGTGCCAGCAGCTTAGATGGGGATCTCTACGAGCAGTACTTC.

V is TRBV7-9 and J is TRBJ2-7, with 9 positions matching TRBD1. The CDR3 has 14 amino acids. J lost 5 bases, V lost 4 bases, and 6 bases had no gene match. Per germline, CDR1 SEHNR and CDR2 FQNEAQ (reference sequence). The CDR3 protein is CASSYSTGGDEQYF. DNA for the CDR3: TGTGCCAGCAGCTATTCAACAGGGGGCGACGAGCAGTACTTC. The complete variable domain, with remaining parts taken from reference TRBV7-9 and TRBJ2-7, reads DTGVSQNPRHKITKRGQNVTFRCDPISEHNRLYWYRQTLGQGPEFLTYFQNEAQLEKSRLLSDRFSAERPKGSFSTLEIQRTEQGDSAMYLCASSYSTGGDEQYFGPGTRLTVT.

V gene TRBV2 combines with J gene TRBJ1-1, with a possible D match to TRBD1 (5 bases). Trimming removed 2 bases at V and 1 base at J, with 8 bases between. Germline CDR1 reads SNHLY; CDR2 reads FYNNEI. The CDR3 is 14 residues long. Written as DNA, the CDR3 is TGTGCCAGCAGTGAATGGCAGGGGAACACTGAAGCTTTCTTT. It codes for CASSEWQGNTEAFF.

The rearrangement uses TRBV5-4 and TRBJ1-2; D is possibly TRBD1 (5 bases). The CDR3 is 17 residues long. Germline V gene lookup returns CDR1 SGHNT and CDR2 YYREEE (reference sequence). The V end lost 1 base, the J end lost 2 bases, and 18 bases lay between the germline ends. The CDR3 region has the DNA TGTGCCAGCAGCTTGAGTGGGACTGGCGGAGGAAACTATGGCTACACCTTC. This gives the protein CASSLSGTGGGNYGYTF.

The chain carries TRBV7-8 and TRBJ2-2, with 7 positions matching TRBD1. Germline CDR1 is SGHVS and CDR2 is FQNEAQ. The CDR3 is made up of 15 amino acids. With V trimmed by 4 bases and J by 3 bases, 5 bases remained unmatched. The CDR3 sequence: CASSSGGWYTGELFF. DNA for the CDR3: TGTGCCAGCAGCTCAGGGGGTTGGTACACCGGGGAGCTGTTTTTT.

CDR3 region: CASSEGTASPYEQYF. The CDR3 DNA reads as TGTGCCAGCAGTGAAGGGACAGCATCTCCCTACGAGCAGTACTTC. The V call is TRBV28, the J call TRBJ2-7, with 7 bases aligning to TRBD1. CDR1 is MDHEN and CDR2 is SYDVKM in the germline V gene. The V segment lost 5 bases and the J segment 2 bases; nucleotides outside the gene matches: 9. CDR3 length equals 15 residues.

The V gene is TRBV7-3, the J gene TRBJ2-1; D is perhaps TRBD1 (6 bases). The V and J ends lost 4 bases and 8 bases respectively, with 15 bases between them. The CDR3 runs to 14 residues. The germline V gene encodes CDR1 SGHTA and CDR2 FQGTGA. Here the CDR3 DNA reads TGTGCCAGCAGCTCGACTCTACAGGGCGATGAGCAGTTCTTC. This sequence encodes CASSSTLQGDEQFF.

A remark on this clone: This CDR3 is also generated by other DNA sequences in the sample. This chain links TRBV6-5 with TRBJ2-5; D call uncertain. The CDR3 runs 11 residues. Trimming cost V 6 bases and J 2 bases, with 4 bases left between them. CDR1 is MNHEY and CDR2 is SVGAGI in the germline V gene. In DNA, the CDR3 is TGTGCCAGCAGCCAACAAGAGACCCAGTACTTC. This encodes CASSQQETQYF.

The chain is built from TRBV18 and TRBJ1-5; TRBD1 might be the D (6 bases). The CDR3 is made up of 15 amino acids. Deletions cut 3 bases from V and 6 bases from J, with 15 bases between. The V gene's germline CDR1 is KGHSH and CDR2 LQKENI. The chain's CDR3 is CASSPEQGNLQPQHF. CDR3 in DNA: TGTGCCAGCTCACCCGAACAGGGAAATCTTCAGCCCCAGCATTTT.

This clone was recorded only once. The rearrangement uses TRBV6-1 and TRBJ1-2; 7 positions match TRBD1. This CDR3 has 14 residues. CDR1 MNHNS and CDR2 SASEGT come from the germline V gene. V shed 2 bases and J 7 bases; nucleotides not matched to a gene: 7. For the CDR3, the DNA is TGTGCCAGCAGTGAAACAGACAGGGTGGGTGGCTACACCTTC. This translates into CASSETDRVGGYTF.

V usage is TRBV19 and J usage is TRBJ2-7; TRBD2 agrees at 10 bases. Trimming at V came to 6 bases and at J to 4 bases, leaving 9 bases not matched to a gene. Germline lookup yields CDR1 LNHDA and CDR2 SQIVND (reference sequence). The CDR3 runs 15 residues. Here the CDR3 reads CASSPSGRAQYEQYF. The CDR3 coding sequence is TGTGCCAGTAGCCCAAGCGGGAGGGCCCAGTACGAGCAGTACTTC.

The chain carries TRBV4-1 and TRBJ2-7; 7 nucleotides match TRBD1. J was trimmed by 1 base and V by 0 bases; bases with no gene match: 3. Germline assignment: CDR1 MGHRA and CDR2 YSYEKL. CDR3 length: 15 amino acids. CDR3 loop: CASSQDRDSSYEQYF. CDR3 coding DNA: TGCGCCAGCAGCCAAGACAGGGACAGTTCCTACGAGCAGTACTTC.

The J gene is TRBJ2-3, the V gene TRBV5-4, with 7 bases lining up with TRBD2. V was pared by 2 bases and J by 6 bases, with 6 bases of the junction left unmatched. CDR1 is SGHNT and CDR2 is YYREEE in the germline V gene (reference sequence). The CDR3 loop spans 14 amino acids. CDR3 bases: TGTGCCAGCAGCTTTGGCGGGAGTGAGGATACGCAGTATTTT. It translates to CASSFGGSEDTQYF.

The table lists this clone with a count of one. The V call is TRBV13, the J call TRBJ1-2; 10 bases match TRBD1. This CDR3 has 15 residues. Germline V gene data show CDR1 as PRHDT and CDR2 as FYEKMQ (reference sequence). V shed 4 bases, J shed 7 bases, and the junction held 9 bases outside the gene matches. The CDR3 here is CASSYAPGQGSGYTF. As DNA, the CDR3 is TGTGCCAGCAGCTACGCGCCGGGACAGGGGAGTGGCTACACCTTC.

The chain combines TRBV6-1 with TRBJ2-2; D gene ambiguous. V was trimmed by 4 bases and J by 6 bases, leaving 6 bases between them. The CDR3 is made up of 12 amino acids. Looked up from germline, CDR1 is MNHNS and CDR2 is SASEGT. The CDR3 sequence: CASSGAPGELFF. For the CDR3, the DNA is TGTGCCAGCAGTGGGGCTCCCGGGGAGCTGTTTTTT.

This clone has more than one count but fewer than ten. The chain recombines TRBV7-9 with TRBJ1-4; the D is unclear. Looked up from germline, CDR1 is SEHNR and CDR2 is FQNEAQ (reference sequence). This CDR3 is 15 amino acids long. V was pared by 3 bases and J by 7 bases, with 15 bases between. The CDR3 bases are TGTGCCAGCAGCTTGCGGTTGGCGGCTACTGAAAAACTGTTTTTT. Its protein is CASSLRLAATEKLFF.